This T cell receptor beta chain stems from a study of identical twins. This clonotype was found a few times. TCRdb ran MiXCR on the 5' RACE reads and lists one entry per CDR3 protein. Counted here are 500,000 or so distinct CDR3 sequences, more than 13% occurring once; the ten biggest clones make up about 0.52%. The CDR3 is made up of 14 amino acids. Germline V lookup: CDR1 SGHTA, CDR2 FQGNSA. Trimming stripped 1 base from V and 0 bases from J, with 4 bases between. A further study also used this sample, focusing on yellow fever vaccine responses in identical twins.

The sample taken for sequencing was CD4+ T cells sorted from blood. The chain combines TRBV7-2 with TRBJ2-4; D gene unclear. This receptor was identified in a woman younger than 35 in good health. CDR3 DNA sequence: TGTGCCAGCAGCTTAGAGGTAGCCAAAAACATTCAGTACTTC. It encodes CASSLEVAKNIQYF.